This TCR beta chain was recovered during a study of human T cells and chemical hapten exposure. Overall study: Sensitization used 2% DPC on around 2 cm by around 2 cm upper inner arm skin. Per-sample TCR yield variation was attributed mainly to small pooled library volume differences. General study results and limits: Significantly more large CDR3 similarity clusters were formed by expanded TCRs than by controls.

Individual cDNA molecules (in the library) carried attached unique molecular identifiers. A single record per CDR3 protein comes from TCRdb applying MiXCR to the RACE reads. The sample consists of approximately 85,000 distinct CDR3 sequences, roughly 10% of them appearing once. This CDR3 contains 16 residues. The germline V and J ends were trimmed by 6 bases and 0 bases, with 14 bases remaining between them. Germline V gene lookup returns CDR1 KGHSH and CDR2 LQKENI. As to time point: patch test 2, 6 weeks after DPC sensitization. Treatment noted: therapeutic diphenylcyclopropenone sensitization with weekly scalp DPC. A remark on this clonotype: The target antigen is unknown.

Specimen: whole blood, collected in connection with sensitization to the hapten diphenylcyclopropenone (DPC). This chain joins TRBV18 and TRBJ1-4; no firm D call. The TCR comes from a woman aged 30 to 39 with alopecia areata. Some clones in this sample may be carry-over from other donors' samples. The CDR3 region is CASSPPNQATNEKLFF. For the CDR3, the DNA is TGTGCCAGCTCGCCCCCCAATCAAGCAACTAATGAAAAACTGTTTTTT.